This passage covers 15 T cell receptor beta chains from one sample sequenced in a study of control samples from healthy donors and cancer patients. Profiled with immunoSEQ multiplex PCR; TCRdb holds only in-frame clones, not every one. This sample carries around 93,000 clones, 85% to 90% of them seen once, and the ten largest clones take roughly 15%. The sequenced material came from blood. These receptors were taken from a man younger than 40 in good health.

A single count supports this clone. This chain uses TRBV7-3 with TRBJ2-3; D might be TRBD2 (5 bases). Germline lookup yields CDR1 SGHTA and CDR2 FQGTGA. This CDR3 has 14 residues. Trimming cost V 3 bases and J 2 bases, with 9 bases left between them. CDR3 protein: CASSFSASTDTQYF. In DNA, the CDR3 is TGTGCCAGCAGCTTTAGCGCCTCCACAGATACGCAGTATTTT.

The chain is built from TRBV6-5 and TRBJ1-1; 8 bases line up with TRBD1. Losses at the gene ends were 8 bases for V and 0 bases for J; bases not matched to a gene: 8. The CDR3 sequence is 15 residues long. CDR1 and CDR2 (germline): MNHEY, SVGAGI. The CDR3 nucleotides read TGTGCCAGCTGTTCCGGGACAGGACTGAACACTGAAGCTTTCTTT. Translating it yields CASCSGTGLNTEAFF.

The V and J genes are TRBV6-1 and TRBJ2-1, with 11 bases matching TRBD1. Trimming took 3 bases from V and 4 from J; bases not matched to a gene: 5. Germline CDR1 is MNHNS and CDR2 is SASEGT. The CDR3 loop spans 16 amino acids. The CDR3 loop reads CASSEIRDRGYNEQFF. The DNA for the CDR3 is TGTGCCAGCAGTGAGATCCGGGACAGGGGGTACAATGAGCAGTTCTTC.

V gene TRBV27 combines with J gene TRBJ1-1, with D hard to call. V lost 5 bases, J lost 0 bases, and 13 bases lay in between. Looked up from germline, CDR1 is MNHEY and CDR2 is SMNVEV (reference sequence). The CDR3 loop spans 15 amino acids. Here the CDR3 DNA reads TGTGCCAGCAGTGTGGACGCTGGTATGAACACTGAAGCTTTCTTT. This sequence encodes CASSVDAGMNTEAFF.

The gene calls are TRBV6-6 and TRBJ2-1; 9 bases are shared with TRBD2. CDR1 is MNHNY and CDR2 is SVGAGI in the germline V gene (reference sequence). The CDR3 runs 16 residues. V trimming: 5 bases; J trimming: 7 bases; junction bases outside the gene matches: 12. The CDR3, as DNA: TGTGCCAGCAGTCTCATAGCGGGAGAGGTTGGGAATGAGCAGTTCTTC. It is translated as CASSLIAGEVGNEQFF.

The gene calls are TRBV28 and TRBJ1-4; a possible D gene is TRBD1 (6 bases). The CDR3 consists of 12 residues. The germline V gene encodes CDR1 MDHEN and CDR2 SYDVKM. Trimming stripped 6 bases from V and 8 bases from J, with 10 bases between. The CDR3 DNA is TGTGCCAGCAGGCTCGGACAGGAAAAACTGTTTTTT. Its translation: CASRLGQEKLFF.

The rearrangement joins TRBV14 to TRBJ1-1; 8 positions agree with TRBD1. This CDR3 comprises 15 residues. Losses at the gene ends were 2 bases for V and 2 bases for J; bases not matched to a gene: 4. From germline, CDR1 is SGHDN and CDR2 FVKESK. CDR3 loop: CASSQLTGANTEAFF. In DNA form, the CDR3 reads TGTGCCAGCAGCCAACTGACAGGGGCAAACACTGAAGCTTTCTTT.

The CDR3 region has the DNA TGTGCCAGCAGCTTACCATTCGGGGAAAACTCCTACGAGCAGTACTTC. Encoded protein: CASSLPFGENSYEQYF. V and J are TRBV11-2 and TRBJ2-7; D possibly corresponds to TRBD2 (5 bases). V lost 2 bases and J lost 0, with 14 bases in between. The CDR3 consists of 16 residues. The V gene's germline CDR1 is SGHAT and CDR2 FQNNGV.

The CDR3 sequence is CASVQGAGGYTF. CDR3 nucleotides: TGTGCCAGCGTCCAGGGGGCGGGAGGCTACACCTTC. The V call is TRBV2, the J call TRBJ1-2; 8 nucleotides align to TRBD1. After removal of 8 bases from V and 8 bases from J, the junction contained 7 bases not matched to a gene. The CDR3 totals 12 residues. CDR1 and CDR2 from the germline V gene are SNHLY and FYNNEI.

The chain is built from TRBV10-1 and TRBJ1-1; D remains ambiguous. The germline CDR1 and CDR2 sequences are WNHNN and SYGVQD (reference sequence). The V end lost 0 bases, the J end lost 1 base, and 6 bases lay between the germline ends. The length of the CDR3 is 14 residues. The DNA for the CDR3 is TGCGCCAGCAGTGAGTCGCGAGGGAACACTGAAGCTTTCTTT. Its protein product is CASSESRGNTEAFF.

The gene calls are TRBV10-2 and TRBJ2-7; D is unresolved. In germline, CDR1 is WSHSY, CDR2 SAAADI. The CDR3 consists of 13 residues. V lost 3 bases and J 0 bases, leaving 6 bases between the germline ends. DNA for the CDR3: TGCGCCAGCAGTGAAGCAGGCTCCTACGAGCAGTACTTC. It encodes CASSEAGSYEQYF.

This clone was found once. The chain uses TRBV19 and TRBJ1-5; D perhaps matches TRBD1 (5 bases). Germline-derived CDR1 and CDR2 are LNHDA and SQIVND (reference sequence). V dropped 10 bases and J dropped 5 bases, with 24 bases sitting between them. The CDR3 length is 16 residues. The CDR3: CATRLTHWGEHQPQHF. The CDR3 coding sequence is TGTGCCACCCGCTTGACGCATTGGGGGGAACATCAGCCCCAGCATTTT. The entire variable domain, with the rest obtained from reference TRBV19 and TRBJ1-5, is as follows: DGGITQSPKYLFRKEGQNVTLSCEQNLNHDAMYWYRQDPGQGLRLIYYSQIVNDFQKGDIAEGYSVSREKKESFPLTVTSAQKNPTAFYLCATRLTHWGEHQPQHFGDGTRLSIL.

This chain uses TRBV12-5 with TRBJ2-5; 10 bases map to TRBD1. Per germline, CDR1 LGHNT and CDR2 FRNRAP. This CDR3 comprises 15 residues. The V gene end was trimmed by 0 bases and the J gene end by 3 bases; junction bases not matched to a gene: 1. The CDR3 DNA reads TGTGCTAGTGGTTTGGTGGGGACAGGGGAAGAGACCCAGTACTTC. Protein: CASGLVGTGEETQYF.

The CDR3 is CASRIGQNTGELFF. The CDR3 DNA is TGTGCCAGCAGAATTGGACAAAACACCGGGGAGCTGTTTTTT. This chain connects TRBV6-5 to TRBJ2-2; maybe TRBD1 (5 bases). The CDR3 consists of 14 residues. Germline V lookup: CDR1 MNHEY, CDR2 SVGAGI. Trimming stripped 6 bases from V and 2 bases from J, with 10 bases between.

CDR3 loop: CASSLLVRDGELFF. The CDR3 nucleotides read TGTGCCAGCAGTTTACTCGTTAGGGACGGGGAGCTGTTTTTT. The rearrangement joins TRBV27 to TRBJ2-2; D not resolved. CDR3 length: 14 amino acids. The germline CDR1 and CDR2 sequences are MNHEY and SMNVEV (reference sequence). Trimming removed 2 bases from V and 7 bases from J, with 11 bases in between.